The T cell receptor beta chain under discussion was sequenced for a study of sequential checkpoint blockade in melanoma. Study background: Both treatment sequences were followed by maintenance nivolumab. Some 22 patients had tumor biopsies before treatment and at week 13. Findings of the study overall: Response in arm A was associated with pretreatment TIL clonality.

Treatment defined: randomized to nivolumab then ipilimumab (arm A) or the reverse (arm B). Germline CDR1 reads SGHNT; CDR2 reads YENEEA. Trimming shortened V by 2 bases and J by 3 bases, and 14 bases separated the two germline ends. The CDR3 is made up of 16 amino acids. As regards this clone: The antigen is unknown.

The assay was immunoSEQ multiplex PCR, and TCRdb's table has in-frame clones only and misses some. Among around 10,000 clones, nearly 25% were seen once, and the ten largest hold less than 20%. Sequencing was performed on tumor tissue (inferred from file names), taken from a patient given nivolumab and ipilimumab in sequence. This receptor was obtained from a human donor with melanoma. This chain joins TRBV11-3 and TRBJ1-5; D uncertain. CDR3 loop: CASSLTLRGSNQPQHF. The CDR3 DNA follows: TGTGCCAGCAGCTTAACCCTCCGGGGTTCCAATCAGCCCCAGCATTTT.